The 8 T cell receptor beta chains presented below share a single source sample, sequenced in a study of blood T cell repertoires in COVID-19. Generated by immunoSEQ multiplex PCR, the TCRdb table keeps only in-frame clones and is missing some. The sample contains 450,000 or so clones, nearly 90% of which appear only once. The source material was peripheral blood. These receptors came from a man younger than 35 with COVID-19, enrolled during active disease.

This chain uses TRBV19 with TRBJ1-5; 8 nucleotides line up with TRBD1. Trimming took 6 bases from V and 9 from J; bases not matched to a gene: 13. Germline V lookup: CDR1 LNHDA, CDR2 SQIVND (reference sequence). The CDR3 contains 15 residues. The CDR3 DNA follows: TGTGCCAGTAGAAAGGACAGGGCAGTTGATGGGCCCCAGCATTTT. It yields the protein CASRKDRAVDGPQHF. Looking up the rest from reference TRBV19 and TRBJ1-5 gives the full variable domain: DGGITQSPKYLFRKEGQNVTLSCEQNLNHDAMYWYRQDPGQGLRLIYYSQIVNDFQKGDIAEGYSVSREKKESFPLTVTSAQKNPTAFYLCASRKDRAVDGPQHFGDGTRLSIL.

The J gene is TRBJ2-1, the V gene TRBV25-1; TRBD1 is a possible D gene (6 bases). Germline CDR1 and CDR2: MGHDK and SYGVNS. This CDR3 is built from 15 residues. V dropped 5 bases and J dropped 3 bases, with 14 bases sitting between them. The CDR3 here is CASSLQGIYYNEQFF. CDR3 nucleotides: TGTGCCAGCAGTTTGCAGGGGATATACTACAATGAGCAGTTCTTC.

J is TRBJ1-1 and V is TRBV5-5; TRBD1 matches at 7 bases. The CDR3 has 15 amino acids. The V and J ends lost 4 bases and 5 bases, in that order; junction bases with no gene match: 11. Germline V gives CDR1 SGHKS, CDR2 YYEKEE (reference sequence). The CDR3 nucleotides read TGTGCCAGCAGCCCAAGGACAGGTGCCGAGACTGAAGCTTTCTTT. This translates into CASSPRTGAETEAFF.

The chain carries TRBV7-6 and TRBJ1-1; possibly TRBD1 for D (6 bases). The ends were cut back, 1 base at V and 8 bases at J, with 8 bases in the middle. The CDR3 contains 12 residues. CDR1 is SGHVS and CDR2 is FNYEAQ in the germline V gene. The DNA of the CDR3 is TGTGCCAGCAGCTTAGGCAGGGGAGAAGCTTTCTTT. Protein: CASSLGRGEAFF.

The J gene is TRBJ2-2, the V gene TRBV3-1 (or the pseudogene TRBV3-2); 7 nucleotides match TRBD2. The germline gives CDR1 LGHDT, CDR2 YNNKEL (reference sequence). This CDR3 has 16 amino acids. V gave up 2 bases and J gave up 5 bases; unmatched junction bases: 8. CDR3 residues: CASSQPDRGDTGELFF. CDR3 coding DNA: TGTGCCAGCAGCCAACCCGATCGGGGGGATACCGGGGAGCTGTTTTTT.

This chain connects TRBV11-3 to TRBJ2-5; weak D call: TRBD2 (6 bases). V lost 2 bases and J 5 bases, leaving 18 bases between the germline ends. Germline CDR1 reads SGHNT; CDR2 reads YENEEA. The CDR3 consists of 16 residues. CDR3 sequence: CASSLSFAGTGETQYF. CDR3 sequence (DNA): TGTGCCAGCAGCTTATCCTTCGCGGGAACCGGGGAGACCCAGTACTTC.

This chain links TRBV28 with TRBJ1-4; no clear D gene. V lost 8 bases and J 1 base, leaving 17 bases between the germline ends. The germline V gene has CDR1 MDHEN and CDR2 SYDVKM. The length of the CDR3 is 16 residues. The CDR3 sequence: CASQLGAVGTNEKLFF. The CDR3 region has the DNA TGTGCCAGCCAGTTGGGAGCGGTTGGAACTAATGAAAAACTGTTTTTT.

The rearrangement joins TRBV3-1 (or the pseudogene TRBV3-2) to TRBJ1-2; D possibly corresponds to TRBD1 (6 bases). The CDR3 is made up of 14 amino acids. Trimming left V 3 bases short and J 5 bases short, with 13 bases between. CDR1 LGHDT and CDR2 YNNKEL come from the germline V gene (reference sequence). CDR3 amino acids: CASSHQTRGYGYTF. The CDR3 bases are TGTGCCAGCAGCCACCAAACCAGGGGTTATGGCTACACCTTC.